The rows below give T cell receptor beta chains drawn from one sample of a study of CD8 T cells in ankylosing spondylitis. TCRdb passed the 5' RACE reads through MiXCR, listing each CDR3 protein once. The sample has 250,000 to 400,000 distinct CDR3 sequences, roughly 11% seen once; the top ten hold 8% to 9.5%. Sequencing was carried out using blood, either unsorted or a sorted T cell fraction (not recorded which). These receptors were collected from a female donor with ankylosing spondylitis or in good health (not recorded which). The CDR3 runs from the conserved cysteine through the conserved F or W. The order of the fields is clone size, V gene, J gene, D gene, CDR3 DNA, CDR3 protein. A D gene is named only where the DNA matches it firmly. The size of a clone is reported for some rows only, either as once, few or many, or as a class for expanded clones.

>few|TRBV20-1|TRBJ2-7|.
TGCAGTGCTAGAGACGGGGCGGCCTACGAGCAGTACTTC
CSARDGAAYEQYF
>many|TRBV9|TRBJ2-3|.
TGTGCCAGCAGCGTGAGCGGTAGCACAGATACGCAGTATTTT
CASSVSGSTDTQYF
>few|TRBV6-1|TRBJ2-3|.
TGTGCCAGCAGAAGGGGCCAGAGCTACCCCACAGATACGCAGTATTTT
CASRRGQSYPTDTQYF
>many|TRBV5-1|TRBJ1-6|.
TGCGCCAGCAGCTTGGACAGCGGTGCCAATTCACCCCTCCACTTT
CASSLDSGANSPLHF
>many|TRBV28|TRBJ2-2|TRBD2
TGTGCCAGCAGTAGACTAGCAATCGGGGAGCTGTTTTTT
CASSRLAIGELFF
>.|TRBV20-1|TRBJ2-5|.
TGCAGTGCTAGAGATAAATCCTTGTCGGACAACCAAGATACCCAGTACTTC
CSARDKSLSDNQDTQYF
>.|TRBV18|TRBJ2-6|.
TGTGCCAGCTCCCCCCAAGGGCCCCCTGGGGCCAACGTCCTGACTTTC
CASSPQGPPGANVLTF
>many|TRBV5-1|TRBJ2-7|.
TGCGCCAGCAGCTTGGACAGCCTCAGCTACGAGCAGTACTTC
CASSLDSLSYEQYF
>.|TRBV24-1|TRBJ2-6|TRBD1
TGTGCCACCAGTGACCTTGGGGGGACAGGATCCTCTGGGGCCAACGTCCTGACTTTC
CATSDLGGTGSSGANVLTF
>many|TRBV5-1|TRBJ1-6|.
TGCGCCAGCAGCTCCGCCCGAGATAATTCACCCCTCCACTTT
CASSSARDNSPLHF
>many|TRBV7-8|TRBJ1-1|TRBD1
TGTGCCAGCAGCACTCAAAGGGACAGGAACACTGAAGCTTTCTTT
CASSTQRDRNTEAFF
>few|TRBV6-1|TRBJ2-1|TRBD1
TGTGCCAGCAGCCGACAGGGGGACAATGAGCAGTTCTTC
CASSRQGDNEQFF
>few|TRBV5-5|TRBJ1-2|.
TGTGCCAGCAGCTTGCAGTCTCGCTTCGATGGCTACACCTTC
CASSLQSRFDGYTF
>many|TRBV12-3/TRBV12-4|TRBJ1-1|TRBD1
TGTGCCAGCAGTCCTTTAACAGGGGTAGCTTTCTTT
CASSPLTGVAFF
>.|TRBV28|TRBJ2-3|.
TGTGCCAGCCGGCGACGGGGGTCTAGCACAGATACGCAGTATTTT
CASRRRGSSTDTQYF
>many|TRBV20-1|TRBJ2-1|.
TGCAGTGCTAGTGTGGGGGCGGGGGTCTACAATGAGCAGTTCTTC
CSASVGAGVYNEQFF
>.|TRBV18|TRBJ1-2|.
TGTGCCAGCTCACCGCAGGGTCTACCTAACTATGGCTACACCTTC
CASSPQGLPNYGYTF
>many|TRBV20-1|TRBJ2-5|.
TGCAGTGCCCAGACAGGAGAACTAAGAGTACTGGGCTTC
CSAQTGELRVLGF
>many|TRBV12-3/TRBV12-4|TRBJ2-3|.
TGTGCCAGCAGCCTGGGGGGACCCACAGATACGCAGTATTTT
CASSLGGPTDTQYF
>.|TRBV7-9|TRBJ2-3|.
TGTGCCAGCAGCCTTAATTTCGGGTCAGATACGCAGTATTTT
CASSLNFGSDTQYF
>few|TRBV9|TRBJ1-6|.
TGTGCCAGCAGCCCACAGGAATATAATTCACCCCTCCACTTT
CASSPQEYNSPLHF
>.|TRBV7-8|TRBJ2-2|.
TGTGCCAGCAGCTTACAGATCCAGCCTACCGGGGAGCTGTTTTTT
CASSLQIQPTGELFF
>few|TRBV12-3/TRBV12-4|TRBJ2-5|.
TGTGCCAGCAGTTTCAGGACTGGGACCCAGTACTTC
CASSFRTGTQYF
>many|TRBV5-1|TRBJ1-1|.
TGCGCCAGCAGCGCCTACCAGAGGGGCACTGAAGCTTTCTTT
CASSAYQRGTEAFF
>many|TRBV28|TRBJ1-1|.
TGTGCCACCCAACCTCCCAGGGGCGCCAAGGGTTATGAAGCTTTCTTT
CATQPPRGAKGYEAFF
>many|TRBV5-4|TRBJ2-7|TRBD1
TGTGCCAGCAGCTTATACCTAGACAGGGGTCCGTACGAGCAGTACTTC
CASSLYLDRGPYEQYF
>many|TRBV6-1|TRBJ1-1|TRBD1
TGTGCCAGCAGACGGACAGGGCTTGGGGCTTTCTTT
CASRRTGLGAFF
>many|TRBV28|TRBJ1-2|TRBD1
TGTGCCAGCATAGCGGGGACAGTCAACTATGGCTACACCTTC
CASIAGTVNYGYTF
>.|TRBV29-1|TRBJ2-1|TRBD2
TGCAGCGTTGGGACTAGCGGGGGGGCAGACAATGAGCAGTTCTTC
CSVGTSGGADNEQFF
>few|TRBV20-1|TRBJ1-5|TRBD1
TGCAGTGCTAGAGATTGGGGACAGGGTTTTCAGCCCCAGCATTTT
CSARDWGQGFQPQHF
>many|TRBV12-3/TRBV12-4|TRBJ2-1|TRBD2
TGTGCCAGCAGTTTATCGGGACTAGCTGGAAATGAGCAGTTCTTC
CASSLSGLAGNEQFF
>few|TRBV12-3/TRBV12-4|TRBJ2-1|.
TGTGCCAGCAGCACACTCCTGAGTGAGCAGTTCTTC
CASSTLLSEQFF
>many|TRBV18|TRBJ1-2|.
TGTGCCAGCAGCCCACAGGAAAACTATGGCTACACCTTC
CASSPQENYGYTF
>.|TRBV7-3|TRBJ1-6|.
TGTGCCAGCAGCCGGGACAAAGTTAATTCACCCCTCCACTTT
CASSRDKVNSPLHF
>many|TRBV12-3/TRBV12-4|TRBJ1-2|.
TGTGCCAGCAGTCAAAATATTCACTATGGCTACACCTTC
CASSQNIHYGYTF
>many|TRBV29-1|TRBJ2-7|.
TGCAGCGTTTTTGACTCCCGTAGCTCCTACGAGCAGTACTTC
CSVFDSRSSYEQYF
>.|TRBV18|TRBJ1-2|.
TGTGCCAGCTCCCCTTCTGGGCAGGGGCATGGCTACACCTTC
CASSPSGQGHGYTF
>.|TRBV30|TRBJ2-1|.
TGTGCCTGGGGTGTTTCTAATGAGCAGTTCTTC
CAWGVSNEQFF
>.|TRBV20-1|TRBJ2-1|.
TGCAGTGCTAGGGGACCAAAGACCTACAATGAGCAGTTCTTC
CSARGPKTYNEQFF
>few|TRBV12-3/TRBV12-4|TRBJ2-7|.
TGTGCCAGCAGACGGGGTAGGCATTCATACGAGCAGTACTTC
CASRRGRHSYEQYF
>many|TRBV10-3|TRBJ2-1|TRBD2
TGTGCCATCAGTGAGCTAGCGGGGACTAATGAGCAGTTCTTC
CAISELAGTNEQFF
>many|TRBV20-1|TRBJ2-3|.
TGCAGTGCCACTGTGTTGGGACTCAACACAGATACGCAGTATTTT
CSATVLGLNTDTQYF
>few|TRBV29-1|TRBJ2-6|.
TGCAGCGTTGAGTATGACTCTGGGGCCAACGTCCTGACTTTC
CSVEYDSGANVLTF
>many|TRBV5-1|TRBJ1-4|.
TGCGCCAGCGGAGTAGGGAGGACTAATGAAAAACTGTTTTTT
CASGVGRTNEKLFF